Here is one T cell receptor (beta chain) with its context. What it recognizes is unknown. The germline CDR1 and CDR2 sequences are SGHDT and YYEEEE. With 4 bases removed from V and 1 base from J, the gap between germline ends came to 8 bases. This CDR3 comprises 13 residues. The entry originates in a study of T cell responses to AZD1222 COVID-19 vaccine. Whole-study context: Some second doses came at about 4 weeks and others at about 12 weeks; these were pooled. Study-level points and caveats: The donors showed a predominance of white British ancestry and of females, with possible underestimation of clonal diversity. Only 5 or 6 people who got AZD1222 tested seropositive at baseline. Nearly half of spike-specific TCRs reportedly target unmutated variant regions.

Data came from immunoSEQ multiplex PCR; TCRdb stores just in-frame clones and leaves some out. This table holds some 150,000 clones, around 88% found once. The sequence was obtained from an adult in good health. Sequencing was performed on peripheral blood, taken on day 0 of AZD1222 vaccination. The chain couples TRBV5-6 to TRBJ1-1; no firm D call. The CDR3 region has the DNA TGTGCCAGCAGCCGGACGGGGAACACTGAAGCTTTCTTT. This encodes CASSRTGNTEAFF.